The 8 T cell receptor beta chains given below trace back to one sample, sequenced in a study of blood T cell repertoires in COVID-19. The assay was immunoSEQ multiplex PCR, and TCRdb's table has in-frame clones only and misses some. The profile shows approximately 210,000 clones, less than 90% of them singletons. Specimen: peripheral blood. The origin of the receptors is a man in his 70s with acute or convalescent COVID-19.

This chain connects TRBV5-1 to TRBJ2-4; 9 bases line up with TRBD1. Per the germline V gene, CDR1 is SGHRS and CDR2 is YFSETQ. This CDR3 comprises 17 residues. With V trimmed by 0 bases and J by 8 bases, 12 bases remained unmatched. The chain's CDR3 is CASSLGGTGGPLDIQYF. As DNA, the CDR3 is TGCGCCAGCAGCTTGGGGGGCACAGGGGGCCCTCTCGACATTCAGTACTTC.

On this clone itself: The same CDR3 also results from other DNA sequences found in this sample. The CDR3: CASSPQGATEAFF. CDR3 bases: TGTGCCAGCTCACCACAGGGGGCGACTGAAGCTTTCTTT. The chain combines TRBV18 with TRBJ1-1, with 7 bases lining up with TRBD1. CDR1 is KGHSH and CDR2 is LQKENI in the germline V gene. This CDR3 has 13 residues. J was trimmed by 5 bases and V by 1 base; bases with no gene match: 1.

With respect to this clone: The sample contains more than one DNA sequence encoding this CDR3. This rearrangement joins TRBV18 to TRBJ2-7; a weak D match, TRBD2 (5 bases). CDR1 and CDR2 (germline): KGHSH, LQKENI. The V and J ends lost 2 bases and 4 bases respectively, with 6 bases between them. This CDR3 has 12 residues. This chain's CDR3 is CASSPGGYEQYF. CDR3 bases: TGTGCCAGCTCACCAGGAGGTTACGAGCAGTACTTC.

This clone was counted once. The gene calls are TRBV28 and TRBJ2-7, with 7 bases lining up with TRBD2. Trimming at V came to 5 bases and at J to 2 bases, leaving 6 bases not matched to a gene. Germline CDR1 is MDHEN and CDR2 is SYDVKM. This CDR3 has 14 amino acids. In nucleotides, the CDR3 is TGTGCCAGCAGTAGCGGGATTAAGGCCTACGAGCAGTACTTC. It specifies CASSSGIKAYEQYF. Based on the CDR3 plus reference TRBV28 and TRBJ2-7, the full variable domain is DVKVTQSSRYLVKRTGEKVFLECVQDMDHENMFWYRQDPGLGLRLIYFSYDVKMKEKGDIPEGYSVSREKKERFSLILESASTNQTSMYLCASSSGIKAYEQYFGPGTRLTVT.

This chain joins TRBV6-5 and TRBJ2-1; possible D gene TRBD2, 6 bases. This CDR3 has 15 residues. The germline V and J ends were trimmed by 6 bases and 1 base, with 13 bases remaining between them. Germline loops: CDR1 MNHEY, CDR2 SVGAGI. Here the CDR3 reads CASSRTSLSYNEQFF. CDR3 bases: TGTGCCAGCAGCCGTACTAGCTTGTCCTACAATGAGCAGTTCTTC.

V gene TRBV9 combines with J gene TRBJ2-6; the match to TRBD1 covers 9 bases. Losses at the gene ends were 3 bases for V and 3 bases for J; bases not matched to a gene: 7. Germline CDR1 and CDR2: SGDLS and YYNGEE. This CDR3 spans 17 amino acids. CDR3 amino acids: CASSATGGSRGANVLTF. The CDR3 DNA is TGTGCCAGCAGCGCAACAGGGGGCTCTCGTGGGGCCAACGTCCTGACTTTC.

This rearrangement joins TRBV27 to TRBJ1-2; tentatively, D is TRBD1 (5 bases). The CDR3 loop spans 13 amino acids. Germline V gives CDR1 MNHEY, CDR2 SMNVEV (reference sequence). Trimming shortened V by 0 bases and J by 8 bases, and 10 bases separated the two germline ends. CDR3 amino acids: CASSLSGGDGYTF. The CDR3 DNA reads TGTGCCAGCAGTTTATCGGGAGGGGACGGCTACACCTTC.

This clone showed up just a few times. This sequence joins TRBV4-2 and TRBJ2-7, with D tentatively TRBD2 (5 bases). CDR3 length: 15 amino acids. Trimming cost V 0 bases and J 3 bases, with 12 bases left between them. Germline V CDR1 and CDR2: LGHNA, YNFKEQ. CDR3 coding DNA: TGTGCCAGCAGCCAAGACCAGGCGGGTTTCTACGAGCAGTACTTC. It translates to CASSQDQAGFYEQYF.